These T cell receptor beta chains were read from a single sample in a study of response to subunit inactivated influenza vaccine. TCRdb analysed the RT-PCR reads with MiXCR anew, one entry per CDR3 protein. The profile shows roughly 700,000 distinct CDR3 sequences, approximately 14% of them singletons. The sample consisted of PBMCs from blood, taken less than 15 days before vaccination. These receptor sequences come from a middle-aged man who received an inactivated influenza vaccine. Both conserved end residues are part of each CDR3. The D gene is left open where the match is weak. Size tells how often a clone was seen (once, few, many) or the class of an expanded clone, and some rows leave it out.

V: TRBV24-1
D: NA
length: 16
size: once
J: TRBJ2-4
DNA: TGTGCCACCAGTGATGGGACACCGCAAGCCAAAAACATTCAGTACTTC
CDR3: CATSDGTPQAKNIQYF

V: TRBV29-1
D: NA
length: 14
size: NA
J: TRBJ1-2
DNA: TGCAGCGGACGGGGATTTGGGGCGGGCTATGGCTACACCTTC
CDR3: CSGRGFGAGYGYTF

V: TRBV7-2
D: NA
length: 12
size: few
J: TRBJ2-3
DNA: TGTGCCAGCAGCTTCGGGTCCAATACGCAGTATTTT
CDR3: CASSFGSNTQYF

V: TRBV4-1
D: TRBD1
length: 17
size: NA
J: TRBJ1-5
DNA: TGCGCCAGCAGCCACCTATGGGGGACAGGGGGGAATCAGCCCCAGCATTTT
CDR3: CASSHLWGTGGNQPQHF

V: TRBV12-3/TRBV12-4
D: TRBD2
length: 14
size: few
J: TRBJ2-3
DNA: TGTGCCAGTAGCACTAGCGGGAGACCAGATACGCAGTATTTT
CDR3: CASSTSGRPDTQYF

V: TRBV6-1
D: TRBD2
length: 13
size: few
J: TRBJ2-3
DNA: TGTGCCACTACTAGCGGGAGAACAGATACGCAGTATTTT
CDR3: CATTSGRTDTQYF

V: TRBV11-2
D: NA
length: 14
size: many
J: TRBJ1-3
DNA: TGTGCCAGCAGCTTAGGACACTCTGGAAACACCATATATTTT
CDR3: CASSLGHSGNTIYF

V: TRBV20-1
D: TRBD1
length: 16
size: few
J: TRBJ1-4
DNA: TGCAGTGCTAGAGAAGGACAGGGGTCAACTAATGAAAAACTGTTTTTT
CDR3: CSAREGQGSTNEKLFF

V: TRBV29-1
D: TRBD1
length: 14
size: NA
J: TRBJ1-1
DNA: TGCAGCGTCCTAAGGCAGGGGGCCAGAACTGAAGCTTTCTTT
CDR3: CSVLRQGARTEAFF

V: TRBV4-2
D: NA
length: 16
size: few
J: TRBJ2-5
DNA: TGTGCCAGCAGCCCAGCCCCCGCAGGGTCACAAGAGACCCAGTACTTC
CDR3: CASSPAPAGSQETQYF

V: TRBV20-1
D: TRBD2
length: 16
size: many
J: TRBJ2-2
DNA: TGCAGTGCTAGAGGGTTGCTAGCGGGAGTCACCGGGGAGCTGTTTTTT
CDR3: CSARGLLAGVTGELFF

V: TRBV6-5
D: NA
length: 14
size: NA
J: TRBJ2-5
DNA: TGTGCCAGCAGTTACTTAGCCAGGGAAGAGACCCAGTACTTC
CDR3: CASSYLAREETQYF

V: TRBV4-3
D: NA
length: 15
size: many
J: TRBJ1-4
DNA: TGCGCCAGCAGCCAAGGTCAGGGCCTTAATGAAAAACTGTTTTTT
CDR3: CASSQGQGLNEKLFF

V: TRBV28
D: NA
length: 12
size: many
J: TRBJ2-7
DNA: TGTGCCAGCAGGGGCGTCACCTACGAGCAGTACTTC
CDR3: CASRGVTYEQYF

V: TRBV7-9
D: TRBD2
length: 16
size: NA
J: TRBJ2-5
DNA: TGTGCCAGCAGCCCCGGGACTAGCGGGCCTCAAGAGACCCAGTACTTC
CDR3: CASSPGTSGPQETQYF

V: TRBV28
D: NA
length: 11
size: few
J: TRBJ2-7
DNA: TGTGCCAGCAGGACGCGGTACGCGCAGTACTTC
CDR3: CASRTRYAQYF

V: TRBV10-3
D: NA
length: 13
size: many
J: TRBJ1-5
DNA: TGTGCCATCGGGGGATCGGGCAATCAGCCCCAGCATTTT
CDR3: CAIGGSGNQPQHF

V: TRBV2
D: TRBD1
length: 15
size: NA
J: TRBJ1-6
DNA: TGTGCCAGCAGTGAAATCGGGACAGGGAGCTCACCCCTCCACTTT
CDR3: CASSEIGTGSSPLHF

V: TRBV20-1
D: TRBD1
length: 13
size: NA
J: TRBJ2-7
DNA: TGCAGTGCTAGTAGGGACAGATCTTACGAGCAGTACTTC
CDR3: CSASRDRSYEQYF

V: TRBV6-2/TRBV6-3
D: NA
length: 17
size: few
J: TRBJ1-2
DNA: TGTGCCAGCAGTTCATCCGTCAGGGGCCTCTACGGCTATGGCTACACCTTC
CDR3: CASSSSVRGLYGYGYTF

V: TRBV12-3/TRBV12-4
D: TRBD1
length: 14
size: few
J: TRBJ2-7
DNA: TGTGCCAGCAGCGATCAGGGGGCGAGGTACGAGCAGTACTTC
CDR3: CASSDQGARYEQYF

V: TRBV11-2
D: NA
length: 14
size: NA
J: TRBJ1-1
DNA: TGTGCCAGCAGCTTAGATAGGACGGAGGGTTTGACTTTCTTT
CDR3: CASSLDRTEGLTFF

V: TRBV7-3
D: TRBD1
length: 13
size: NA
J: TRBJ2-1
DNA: TGTGCCAGCAGCGTAACCGGGACAGGGGAGCAGTTCTTC
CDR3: CASSVTGTGEQFF

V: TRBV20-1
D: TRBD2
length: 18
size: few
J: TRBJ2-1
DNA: TGCAGTGCGGAGGGAGGACTAGCGGGCCTTCCGTTCGGCAATGAGCAGTTCTTC
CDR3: CSAEGGLAGLPFGNEQFF

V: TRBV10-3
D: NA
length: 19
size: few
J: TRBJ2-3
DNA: TGTGCCATCAGTGAGTCGAGGATCCTACAGGGGCGGGAGACAGATACGCAGTATTTT
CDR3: CAISESRILQGRETDTQYF

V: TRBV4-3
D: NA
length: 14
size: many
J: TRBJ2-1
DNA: TGCGCCAGCAGCCAAGATGCAGGGTCCAATGAGCAGTTCTTC
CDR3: CASSQDAGSNEQFF

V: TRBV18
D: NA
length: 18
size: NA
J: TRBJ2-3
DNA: TGTGCCAGCTCACCACCAGGCGGGTTAGGACCAGCCACAGATACGCAGTATTTT
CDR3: CASSPPGGLGPATDTQYF

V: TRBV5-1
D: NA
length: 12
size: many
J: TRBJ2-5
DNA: TGCGCCAGCAGCTTCGGCCAAGAGACCCAGTACTTC
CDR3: CASSFGQETQYF

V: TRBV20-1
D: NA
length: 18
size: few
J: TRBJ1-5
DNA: TGCAGTGCTATACCAGGCGGGATGGGGGGCTATAGCAATCAGCCCCAGCATTTT
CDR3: CSAIPGGMGGYSNQPQHF

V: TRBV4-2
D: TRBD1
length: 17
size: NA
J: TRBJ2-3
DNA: TGTGCCAGCAGCCAGGCCTGGACAGGCGGTTTAACAGATACGCAGTATTTT
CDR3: CASSQAWTGGLTDTQYF

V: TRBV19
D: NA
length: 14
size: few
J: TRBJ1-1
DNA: TGTGCCAGTACCGGGAGGGACGGAATAACACAAGCTTTCTTT
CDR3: CASTGRDGITQAFF

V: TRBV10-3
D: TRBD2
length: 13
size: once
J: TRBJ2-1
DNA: TGTGCCGTGGGACTAGCGGGAGCCATTGAGCAGTTCTTC
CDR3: CAVGLAGAIEQFF

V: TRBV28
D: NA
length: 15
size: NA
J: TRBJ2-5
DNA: TGTGCCAGCAGTCTTCCGACGGTGACCCAAGAGACCCAGTACTTC
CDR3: CASSLPTVTQETQYF

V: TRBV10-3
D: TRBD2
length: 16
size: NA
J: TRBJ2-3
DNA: TGTGCCATCAGTGAGGGGACTAGCGTGGGGACAGATACGCAGTATTTT
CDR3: CAISEGTSVGTDTQYF

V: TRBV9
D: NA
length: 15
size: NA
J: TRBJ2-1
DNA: TGTGCCAGCAGTGCGTGGGGGAGCTCCTACAATGAGCAGTTCTTC
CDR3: CASSAWGSSYNEQFF

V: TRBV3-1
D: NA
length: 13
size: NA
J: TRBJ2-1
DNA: TGTGCCAGCAGCCAAGTTGCCAGGGCTGAGCAGTTCTTC
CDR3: CASSQVARAEQFF

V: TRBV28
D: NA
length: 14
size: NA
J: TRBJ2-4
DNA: TGTGCCAGCAGTTTACAGGGTACCAAAAACATTCAGTACTTC
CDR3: CASSLQGTKNIQYF

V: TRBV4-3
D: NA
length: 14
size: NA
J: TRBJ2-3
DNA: TGCGCCAGCAGCCCGGGGTCCCTCCCAGATACGCAGTATTTT
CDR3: CASSPGSLPDTQYF

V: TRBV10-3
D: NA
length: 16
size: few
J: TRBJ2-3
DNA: TGTGCCATCAGTGGAAATCCACCAGGAAGTGCAGATACGCAGTATTTT
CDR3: CAISGNPPGSADTQYF

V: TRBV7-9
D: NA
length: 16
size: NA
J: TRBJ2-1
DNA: TGTGCCAGCAGCTTAGGGGGGGGGCCCCAACTCAATGAGCAGTTCTTC
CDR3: CASSLGGGPQLNEQFF

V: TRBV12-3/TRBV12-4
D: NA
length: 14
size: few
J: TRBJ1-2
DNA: TGTGCCAGCAGTTTACGGCGGGGGGGATCTGGCTACACCTTC
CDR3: CASSLRRGGSGYTF

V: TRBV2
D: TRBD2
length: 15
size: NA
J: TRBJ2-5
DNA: TGTGCCAGCAGTGAGGCTAGCGGGGGCCGGGAGACCCAGTACTTC
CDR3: CASSEASGGRETQYF

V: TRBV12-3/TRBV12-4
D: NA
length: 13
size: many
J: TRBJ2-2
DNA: TGTGCCAGCAGTTTACGTGTGGCTGGGGAGCTGTTTTTT
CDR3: CASSLRVAGELFF

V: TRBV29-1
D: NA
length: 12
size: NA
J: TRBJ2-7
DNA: TGCAGCGTTGTGGACATCTCCTACGAGCAGTACTTC
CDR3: CSVVDISYEQYF

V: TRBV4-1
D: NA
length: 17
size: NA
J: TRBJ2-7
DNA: TGCGCCAGCAGCCAAGAAGGAGTTGGCTTCACAAACTACGAGCAGTACTTC
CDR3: CASSQEGVGFTNYEQYF

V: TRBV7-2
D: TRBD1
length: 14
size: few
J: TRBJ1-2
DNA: TGTGCCAGCAGCTCCCGGACAGGGCAAAGGGGCTACACCTTC
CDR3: CASSSRTGQRGYTF

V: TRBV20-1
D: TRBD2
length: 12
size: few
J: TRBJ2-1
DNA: TGCAGTGCTAAAGCGGGAGGTACCGAGCAGTTCTTC
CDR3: CSAKAGGTEQFF

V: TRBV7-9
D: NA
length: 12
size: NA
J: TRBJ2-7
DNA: TGTGCCAGCAGCTACACACCGAACGAGCAGTACTTC
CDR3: CASSYTPNEQYF

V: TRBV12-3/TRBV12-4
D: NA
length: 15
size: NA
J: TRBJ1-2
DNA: TGTGCCAGCGCCTGGCGGCAGCCAACTCGCGATGGCTACACCTTC
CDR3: CASAWRQPTRDGYTF

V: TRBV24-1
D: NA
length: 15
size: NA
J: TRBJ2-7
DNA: TGTGCCACCAATCTCTTAATCTCGTCAACCTACGAGCAGTACTTC
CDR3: CATNLLISSTYEQYF

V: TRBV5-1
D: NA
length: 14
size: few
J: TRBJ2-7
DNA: TGCGCCAGCAGCTTGTCTGACGGACCCTACGAGCAGTACTTC
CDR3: CASSLSDGPYEQYF

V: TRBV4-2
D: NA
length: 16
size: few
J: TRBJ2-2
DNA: TGTGCCAGCAGCCAAGAGCTTCCAGGACTGGTCGGGGAGCTGTTTTTT
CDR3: CASSQELPGLVGELFF

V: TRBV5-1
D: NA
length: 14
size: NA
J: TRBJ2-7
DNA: TGCGCCAGCAGCTTGAACACGGAGTGGGGAGAGCAGTACTTC
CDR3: CASSLNTEWGEQYF